The 4 T cell receptor beta chains given below trace back to one sample, sequenced in a study of technical replicates of blood from several donors. Repertoires were generated with immunoSEQ multiplex PCR, while TCRdb's copy carries only in-frame clones and drops some. The table shows tens of thousands of clones, with about 96% occurring only once. The sample taken for sequencing was T cells isolated from PBMCs. The receptors here all came from a human donor in good health.

The J gene is TRBJ2-3, the V gene TRBV5-1; 8 bases align to TRBD1. CDR3 length: 17 amino acids. Germline assignment: CDR1 SGHRS and CDR2 YFSETQ. V lost 4 bases to trimming and J lost 3 bases; unmatched junction nucleotides: 13. CDR3 amino acids: CASSGDPGQESTDTQYF. CDR3 sequence (DNA): TGCGCCAGCAGCGGGGACCCGGGACAGGAGTCGACAGATACGCAGTATTTT.

The J gene is TRBJ2-3, the V gene TRBV5-4, with TRBD1 matching 9 bases. V shed 0 bases, J shed 4 bases, and the junction held 6 bases outside the gene matches. The CDR3 runs to 16 residues. Germline V gene data show CDR1 as SGHNT and CDR2 as YYREEE (reference sequence). The CDR3 region has the DNA TGTGCCAGCAGCTTGGCCGGGACAGGGTCGGCAGATACGCAGTATTTT. It yields the protein CASSLAGTGSADTQYF. Full variable domain (remainder filled in from reference TRBV5-4 and TRBJ2-3): ETGVTQSPTHLIKTRGQQVTLRCSSQSGHNTVSWYQQALGQGPQFIFQYYREEENGRGNFPPRFSGLQFPNYSSELNVNALELDDSALYLCASSLAGTGSADTQYFGPGTRLTVL.

V and J are TRBV30 and TRBJ2-3, with D possibly being TRBD2 (5 bases). The germline V gene has CDR1 GTSNPN and CDR2 SVGIG (reference sequence). CDR3 length: 16 residues. Trimming cost V 4 bases and J 0 bases, with 17 bases left between them. CDR3 sequence reads: CAWKVPDSSSTDTQYF. The CDR3 DNA reads as TGTGCCTGGAAGGTCCCGGACTCTTCTAGCACAGATACGCAGTATTTT.

The J gene is TRBJ2-7, the V gene TRBV7-9, with no clear D. Germline assignment: CDR1 SEHNR and CDR2 FQNEAQ (reference sequence). V lost 3 bases and J 7 bases, leaving 10 bases between the germline ends. The CDR3 covers 12 residues. This CDR3 is CASSFPNSEQYF. DNA of the CDR3: TGTGCCAGCAGCTTCCCAAACTCTGAGCAGTACTTC.